This is a list of T cell receptor beta chains from one sample in a study of blood T cell repertoires in COVID-19. Sequencing was performed with immunoSEQ multiplex PCR; in TCRdb, only in-frame clones are kept and a portion is missing. The table lists over 150,000 clones, about four fifths of them singletons. Sequencing used peripheral blood. The receptors come from a woman aged 60-70 years with acute or convalescent COVID-19. CDR3s include the opening cysteine and the closing phenylalanine or tryptophan. A D gene is named only where the DNA matches it firmly. Some rows have no size entry. The others give once, few or many, or a class for an expanded clone.

cdr3_aa | cdr3_nt | v_call | d_call | j_call | clone_size
CASSPGAGLTDTQYF | TGTGCCAGCAGCCCAGGAGCGGGGTTAACAGATACGCAGTATTTT | TRBV5-8 | TRBD2 | TRBJ2-3 | -
CASSWAPGSYEQYF | TGTGCCAGCTCCTGGGCCCCAGGCTCCTACGAGCAGTACTTC | TRBV2 | - | TRBJ2-7 | -
CASRRTQGTTSNQPQHF | TGTGCCAGCAGGCGAACTCAAGGGACAACCAGCAATCAGCCCCAGCATTTT | TRBV6-6 | - | TRBJ1-5 | -
CASSPNTLVSGEKLFF | TGTGCCAGCAGTCCGAATACGTTGGTATCGGGGGAAAAACTGTTTTTT | TRBV3-1/TRBV3-2 | - | TRBJ1-4 | once
CASTQDSLNTGELFF | TGCGCCAGCACCCAGGACAGTCTGAACACCGGGGAGCTGTTTTTT | TRBV5-1 | - | TRBJ2-2 | -
CASSKTGTNQPQHF | TGTGCCAGCAGTAAGACAGGGACCAATCAGCCCCAGCATTTT | TRBV2 | TRBD1 | TRBJ1-5 | -
CASSLVPDSRNTIYF | TGTGCCAGCAGCTTAGTTCCCGACAGCCGAAACACCATATATTTT | TRBV7-8 | - | TRBJ1-3 | -
CASRPGQPTEAFF | TGTGCCAGCAGACCCGGACAGCCCACTGAAGCTTTCTTT | TRBV7-3 | - | TRBJ1-1 | -
CASSPRQEALAQHF | TGTGCCAGCTCACCAAGACAGGAGGCGTTGGCCCAGCATTTT | TRBV18 | - | TRBJ1-5 | -
CASSTRQGAVEKLFF | TGTGCCAGCAGTACCCGACAGGGGGCGGTTGAAAAACTGTTTTTT | TRBV28 | TRBD1 | TRBJ1-4 | -
CASSLGQNYGYTF | TGTGCCAGCAGCTTAGGACAGAACTATGGCTACACCTTC | TRBV7-9 | - | TRBJ1-2 | -
CASSQPGTGVGTGELFF | TGTGCCAGCAGCCAACCTGGGACAGGGGTCGGGACCGGGGAGCTGTTTTTT | TRBV3-1/TRBV3-2 | TRBD1 | TRBJ2-2 | -
CASSPWTGDHEQYF | TGTGCCAGCAGTCCCTGGACAGGGGACCACGAGCAGTACTTC | TRBV27 | TRBD1 | TRBJ2-7 | -
CASSQPYSNYGYTF | TGTGCCAGCAGTCAGCCGTACAGTAACTATGGCTACACCTTC | TRBV6-5 | - | TRBJ1-2 | -
CAGSQGGYQPQHF | TGTGCCGGCTCACAAGGCGGCTATCAGCCCCAGCATTTT | TRBV19 | - | TRBJ1-5 | -
CASKGGAMNTEAFF | TGTGCCAGCAAGGGAGGGGCCATGAACACTGAAGCTTTCTTT | TRBV2 | - | TRBJ1-1 | -
CASSPTGTASYNEQFF | TGTGCCAGCAGCCCTACCGGGACAGCCTCCTACAATGAGCAGTTCTTC | TRBV7-8 | TRBD1 | TRBJ2-1 | once
CASSLATGNALYGYTF | TGTGCCAGCAGCTTAGCGACAGGGAATGCTCTCTATGGCTACACCTTC | TRBV7-8 | TRBD1 | TRBJ1-2 | -
CASSKPRTSGGAGETQYF | TGTGCCAGTAGTAAACCGCGGACTAGCGGGGGGGCCGGTGAGACCCAGTACTTC | TRBV19 | TRBD2 | TRBJ2-5 | -
CASSLAGGDEKLFF | TGCGCCAGCAGCTTGGCTGGGGGGGATGAAAAACTGTTTTTT | TRBV5-1 | - | TRBJ1-4 | -
CASSLTGNTGNTIYF | TGCGCCAGCAGCCTGACAGGGAATACTGGAAACACCATATATTTT | TRBV5-1 | TRBD1 | TRBJ1-3 | -